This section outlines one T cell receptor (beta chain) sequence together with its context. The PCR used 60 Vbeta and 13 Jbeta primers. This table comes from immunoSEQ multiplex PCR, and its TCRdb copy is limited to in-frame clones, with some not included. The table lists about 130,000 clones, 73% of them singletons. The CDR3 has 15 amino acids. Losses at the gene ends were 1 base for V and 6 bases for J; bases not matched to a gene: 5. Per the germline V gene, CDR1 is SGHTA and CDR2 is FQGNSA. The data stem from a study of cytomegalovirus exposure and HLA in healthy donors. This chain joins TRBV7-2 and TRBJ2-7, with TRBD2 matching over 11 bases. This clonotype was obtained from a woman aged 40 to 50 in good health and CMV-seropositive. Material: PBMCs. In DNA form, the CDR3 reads TGTGCCAGCAGCTTAGTCCTAGCGGGAGGAGGCGAGCAGTACTTC. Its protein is CASSLVLAGGGEQYF.